The clone carrying this TCR beta chain was observed at least ten times. The antigen is not known. The source of the sample is a study of Graves' ophthalmopathy and Graves' hyperthyroidism. The CDR3 contains 14 residues. In germline, CDR1 is MNHNS, CDR2 SASEGT. Trimming took 1 base from V and 3 from J; bases not matched to a gene: 3. Study-level results: A 13-signature model separated ophthalmopathy from stable hyperthyroidism, about 88% sensitivity, about 81% specificity. Detected in blood as well were most expanded thyroid clonotypes with frequency above 0.001.

Amplified TCR beta CDR3 regions were obtained using RNA transcripts as template. Following a first-round RT-PCR that used HTBI primers, a second-round multiplex PCR was carried out. Using its own MiXCR run on the multiplex PCR reads, TCRdb lists one record per CDR3 protein. The sample yields around 400,000 distinct CDR3 sequences, around 16% seen once. This receptor was identified in a young woman with Graves' ophthalmopathy. The specimen was peripheral blood. This chain links TRBV6-1 with TRBJ2-7; 7 bases fit TRBD1. In nucleotides, the CDR3 is TGTGCCAGCAGTGAAGAGACAGGGAACTACGAGCAGTACTTC. This sequence encodes CASSEETGNYEQYF.